Presented here are 29 T cell receptor beta chains from one specimen sequenced in a study of blood T cell repertoires in COVID-19. Data came from immunoSEQ multiplex PCR; TCRdb stores just in-frame clones and leaves some out. The table records roughly 200,000 clones, around 87% of them present only once. The specimen sequenced was PBMCs or T cells enriched from blood (not recorded which). These receptor sequences come from a woman in her thirties or forties in a cohort exposed to, infected with or recovered from COVID-19 (not recorded which).

The chain joins TRBV14 to TRBJ1-4; D unclear. The CDR3 covers 14 residues. The germline V and J ends were trimmed by 5 bases and 7 bases, with 14 bases remaining between them. Germline CDR1 and CDR2: SGHDN and FVKESK. CDR3 protein: CASSRKAPGEKLFF. In DNA form, the CDR3 reads TGTGCCAGCAGCAGGAAGGCCCCGGGTGAAAAACTGTTTTTT.

The genes are TRBV9 and TRBJ2-1; 8 nucleotides agree with TRBD1. This CDR3 comprises 15 residues. Germline V lookup: CDR1 SGDLS, CDR2 YYNGEE. Germline trimming cut 4 bases from V and 5 bases from J; bases unmatched to any gene: 8. The CDR3 sequence: CASSTPGTGDNEQFF. As DNA, the CDR3 is TGTGCCAGCAGCACACCCGGGACAGGAGACAATGAGCAGTTCTTC.

V and J are TRBV9 and TRBJ2-1; no clear D gene. Trimming removed 3 bases at V and 3 bases at J, with 13 bases between. CDR1 is SGDLS, CDR2 YYNGEE, per germline. The CDR3 runs to 15 residues. As DNA, the CDR3 is TGTGCCAGCAGCGCCGTCGGAGACGACTACAATGAGCAGTTCTTC. Its translation is CASSAVGDDYNEQFF. The variable domain in full, with the rest retrieved from reference TRBV9 and TRBJ2-1, is DSGVTQTPKHLITATGQRVTLRCSPRSGDLSVYWYQQSLDQGLQFLIQYYNGEERAKGNILERFSAQQFPDLHSELNLSSLELGDSALYFCASSAVGDDYNEQFFGPGTRLTVL.

V gene TRBV19 combines with J gene TRBJ2-7, with 12 bases matching TRBD2. The trim removed 5 bases at V and 2 bases at J, leaving 1 base unmatched. CDR3 size: 14 residues. Germline CDR1 reads LNHDA; CDR2 reads SQIVND (reference sequence). CDR3 sequence (DNA): TGTGCCAGTAGTCTAGCGGGAGGGCCCTACGAGCAGTACTTC. Translating it yields CASSLAGGPYEQYF.

This sequence joins TRBV7-2 and TRBJ2-2; D unresolved. Germline assignment: CDR1 SGHTA and CDR2 FQGNSA. The length of the CDR3 is 18 residues. V shed 1 base and J shed 0 bases, with 15 bases lying between them. The CDR3 nucleotides read TGTGCCAGCAGCTTAGTTCCCTTTGCGGCAGCGAACACCGGGGAGCTGTTTTTT. Its translation is CASSLVPFAAANTGELFF.

This clone has only a few counts. In DNA, the CDR3 is TGTGCCAGCAGCCTGGACAGGGTCTCCTACGAGCAGTACTTC. Translation gives CASSLDRVSYEQYF. V is TRBV28 and J is TRBJ2-7, with 8 bases that match TRBD1. This CDR3 region has 14 residues. Germline CDR1 and CDR2: MDHEN and SYDVKM. The V and J ends lost 6 bases and 0 bases, in that order; junction bases with no gene match: 4.

This clone showed up many times. The CDR3 DNA is TGTGCCAGCAGAGGGACTTCTGCGGGACATTCACCCCTCCACTTT. Translated: CASRGTSAGHSPLHF. The chain couples TRBV6-5 to TRBJ1-6, with D perhaps matching TRBD1 (5 bases). Germline V gene sequence: CDR1 MNHEY, CDR2 SVGAGI. The V end lost 6 bases, the J end lost 8 bases, and 17 bases lay between the germline ends. The length of the CDR3 is 15 residues.

J is TRBJ1-1 and V is TRBV4-3; TRBD1 is a possible D gene (5 bases). The CDR3 covers 15 residues. With 0 bases removed from V and 3 bases from J, the gap between germline ends came to 11 bases. Looked up from germline, CDR1 is LGHNA and CDR2 is YSLEER. CDR3 sequence reads: CASSQDLGAYTEAFF. DNA for the CDR3: TGCGCCAGCAGCCAAGATCTAGGGGCGTACACTGAAGCTTTCTTT.

This clone was observed a few times. V is TRBV5-4 and J is TRBJ2-5; possible D gene TRBD2, 6 bases. The CDR3 loop spans 15 amino acids. Germline values: CDR1 SGHNT, CDR2 YYREEE (reference sequence). V was pared by 2 bases and J by 4 bases, with 15 bases between. Written as DNA, the CDR3 is TGTGCCAGCAGCTTTACGGGAGTATTTGGAGAGACCCAGTACTTC. It specifies CASSFTGVFGETQYF. Complete variable domain (other parts from reference TRBV5-4 and TRBJ2-5): ETGVTQSPTHLIKTRGQQVTLRCSSQSGHNTVSWYQQALGQGPQFIFQYYREEENGRGNFPPRFSGLQFPNYSSELNVNALELDDSALYLCASSFTGVFGETQYFGPGTRLLVL.

A word on this clone: Other DNA sequences from this sample encode an identical CDR3 as well. This sequence joins TRBV12-3 or TRBV12-4 and TRBJ2-7; D may be TRBD2 (6 bases). Trimming left V 6 bases short and J 4 bases short, with 13 bases between. The CDR3 length is 13 residues. Here the CDR3 reads CASSLGLSYEQYF. CDR3 sequence (DNA): TGTGCCAGCAGCCTCGGACTATCTTACGAGCAGTACTTC.

This clone has only one observation. DNA for the CDR3: TGTGCCAGCAGCGTAGACTCCCCACGCGAGCAGTACTTC. Residues: CASSVDSPREQYF. The J gene is TRBJ2-7, the V gene TRBV9; D call uncertain. V was cut by 0 bases and J by 6 bases, with 10 bases left in between. This CDR3 is 13 amino acids long. The germline V gene encodes CDR1 SGDLS and CDR2 YYNGEE.

The genes are TRBV5-5 and TRBJ2-3, with TRBD2 identical over 9 bases. The CDR3 sequence is 18 residues long. The J segment lost 0 bases and the V segment lost 0 bases, leaving 8 bases of the junction unmatched. Germline V gives CDR1 SGHKS, CDR2 YYEKEE (reference sequence). The CDR3 is CASSLVRLAGRSTDTQYF. CDR3 sequence (DNA): TGTGCCAGCAGCTTGGTACGGCTAGCGGGGCGTAGCACAGATACGCAGTATTTT.

The chain has TRBV29-1 and TRBJ2-1; unclear D gene. The CDR3 consists of 10 residues. V was pared by 4 bases and J by 9 bases, with 7 bases between. The germline V gene encodes CDR1 SQVTM and CDR2 ANQGSEA. The DNA of the CDR3 is TGCAGCGTTGCTGCCGGTGAGCAGTTCTTC. Translated, it gives CSVAAGEQFF.

The rearrangement links TRBV27 to TRBJ1-2, with D possibly being TRBD1 (5 bases). With 4 bases removed from V and 4 bases from J, the gap between germline ends came to 10 bases. CDR1 and CDR2 (germline): MNHEY, SMNVEV (reference sequence). This CDR3 has 13 residues. CDR3 protein: CASSSHQGYGYTF. CDR3 DNA: TGTGCCAGCAGTTCACATCAGGGCTATGGCTACACCTTC.

The chain combines TRBV5-6 with TRBJ1-4, with 8 bases identical to TRBD1. This CDR3 spans 17 amino acids. With V trimmed by 4 bases and J by 8 bases, 16 bases remained unmatched. Germline V lookup: CDR1 SGHDT, CDR2 YYEEEE. The CDR3 region is CASSQLRLGTGIEKLFF. As DNA, the CDR3 is TGTGCCAGCAGCCAACTTAGGTTAGGGACAGGCATCGAAAAACTGTTTTTT.

The rearrangement links TRBV19 to TRBJ1-1; TRBD1 is a possible D gene (6 bases). The CDR3 totals 15 residues. V lost 5 bases and J 0 bases, leaving 13 bases between the germline ends. The germline V gene has CDR1 LNHDA and CDR2 SQIVND (reference sequence). CDR3 DNA: TGTGCCAGTAGTCTACTCGGGACACTGAACACTGAAGCTTTCTTT. Protein sequence: CASSLLGTLNTEAFF.

CDR3 coding DNA: TGCGCCAGCAGCCAAGATATCACCCGGTCCTACGAGCAGTACTTC. Translation gives CASSQDITRSYEQYF. This chain joins TRBV4-1 and TRBJ2-7, with D uncertain. Trimming took off 0 bases at V and 1 base at J, with 10 bases between the two ends. The CDR3 has 15 residues. Per the germline V gene, CDR1 is MGHRA and CDR2 is YSYEKL.

The genes are TRBV11-3 and TRBJ2-7; 7 bases agree with TRBD1. This CDR3 region has 13 residues. Germline V gene lookup returns CDR1 SGHNT and CDR2 YENEEA. V shed 6 bases, J shed 2 bases, and the junction held 4 bases outside the gene matches. The CDR3 nucleotides are TGTGCCAGCAGTTCGGGACAGACCTACGAGCAGTACTTC. Amino acid sequence: CASSSGQTYEQYF. Full variable domain (outside the CDR3, taken from reference TRBV11-3 and TRBJ2-7): EAGVVQSPRYKIIEKKQPVAFWCNPISGHNTLYWYLQNLGQGPELLIRYENEEAVDDSQLPKDRFSAERLKGVDSTLKIQPAELGDSAVYLCASSSGQTYEQYFGPGTRLTVT.

This clone was recorded only once. This chain joins TRBV27 and TRBJ2-7; 7 bases are a match to TRBD2. Germline-derived CDR1 and CDR2 are MNHEY and SMNVEV (reference sequence). This CDR3 is built from 14 residues. The V gene end was trimmed by 3 bases and the J gene end by 4 bases; junction bases not matched to a gene: 6. DNA for the CDR3: TGTGCCAGCAGTTTCCCCCTAGCGGCTTACGAGCAGTACTTC. Encoded protein: CASSFPLAAYEQYF.

The genes are TRBV5-1 and TRBJ1-1; 9 bases fit TRBD1. Trimming took 2 bases from V and 1 from J; bases not matched to a gene: 3. This CDR3 spans 15 amino acids. Looked up from germline, CDR1 is SGHRS and CDR2 is YFSETQ. The CDR3 nucleotides are TGCGCCAGCAGCTTAGGGACAGGGCGGAACACTGAAGCTTTCTTT. Its translation: CASSLGTGRNTEAFF.

This rearrangement joins TRBV5-8 to TRBJ1-5; a possible D gene is TRBD1 (6 bases). V was trimmed by 2 bases and J by 3 bases, leaving 15 bases between them. CDR3 length equals 16 residues. Germline assignment: CDR1 SGHTS and CDR2 YDEGEE. This CDR3 is CASSLQGSPTNQPQHF. For the CDR3, the DNA is TGTGCCAGCAGCTTACAGGGTTCCCCCACCAATCAGCCCCAGCATTTT. Full variable domain (rest looked up from reference TRBV5-8 and TRBJ1-5): EAGVTQSPTHLIKTRGQQATLRCSPISGHTSVYWYQQALGLGLQFLLWYDEGEERNRGNFPPRFSGRQFPNYSSELNVNALELEDSALYLCASSLQGSPTNQPQHFGDGTRLSIL.

This clone showed up just once. The chain has TRBV5-4 and TRBJ2-3, with D possibly TRBD2 on 7 matching bases. V was shortened by 3 bases and J by 2 bases, with 13 bases between the two germline ends. In germline, CDR1 is SGHNT, CDR2 YYREEE (reference sequence). The CDR3 extends over 15 amino acids. CDR3 in DNA: TGTGCCAGCAGCTCCTGGGGGGGACACACAGATACGCAGTATTTT. Protein sequence: CASSSWGGHTDTQYF.

This sequence joins TRBV11-2 and TRBJ1-2; D might be TRBD1 (6 bases). Germline loops: CDR1 SGHAT, CDR2 FQNNGV. This CDR3 is 13 amino acids long. Trimming removed 4 bases from V and 3 bases from J, with 9 bases in between. The CDR3 nucleotides read TGTGCCAGCAGCTCTAACAGGGACTATGGCTACACCTTC. It is translated as CASSSNRDYGYTF.

This clone was seen a single time. The rearrangement joins TRBV7-2 to TRBJ2-1, with TRBD2 identical over 12 bases. The CDR3 sequence is 17 residues long. V shed 1 base and J 7 bases; nucleotides not matched to a gene: 8. Germline V gene data show CDR1 as SGHTA and CDR2 as FQGNSA. CDR3 DNA sequence: TGTGCCAGCAGCTTAGGACGACTAGCGGGAGTGGGGAATGAGCAGTTCTTC. Translating gives CASSLGRLAGVGNEQFF.

CDR3 region: CASSQGSSGKGEQYF. The CDR3 DNA follows: TGCGCCAGCAGCCAAGGTTCTAGCGGGAAGGGCGAGCAGTACTTC. V gene TRBV4-1 combines with J gene TRBJ2-7, with TRBD2 matching over 9 bases. The junction had 7 bases not matched to a gene; V was cut back by 1 base and J by 6 bases. The CDR3 length is 15 residues. The germline V gene has CDR1 MGHRA and CDR2 YSYEKL.

Only one count was recorded for this clone. The chain recombines TRBV9 with TRBJ2-7; the D is unclear. The V and J ends lost 3 bases and 6 bases respectively, with 4 bases between them. The CDR3 has 10 residues. Looked up from germline, CDR1 is SGDLS and CDR2 is YYNGEE. CDR3 DNA sequence: TGTGCCAGCAGCGGGGCCGAGCAGTACTTC. This encodes CASSGAEQYF.

This chain connects TRBV5-4 to TRBJ2-1; 8 positions agree with TRBD1. This CDR3 has 15 amino acids. Germline values: CDR1 SGHNT, CDR2 YYREEE (reference sequence). The V gene end was trimmed by 4 bases and the J gene end by 1 base; junction bases not matched to a gene: 4. CDR3 DNA sequence: TGTGCCAGCAGCCAAGGACAGGGTTCCTACAATGAGCAGTTCTTC. The encoded protein is CASSQGQGSYNEQFF.

The rearrangement uses TRBV3-1 (or the pseudogene TRBV3-2) and TRBJ2-5, with D unresolved. Germline assignment: CDR1 LGHDT and CDR2 YNNKEL (reference sequence). V lost 0 bases to trimming and J lost 1 base, with 9 bases between them. The CDR3 contains 15 residues. CDR3 residues: CASSQDPSLQETQYF. The CDR3 nucleotides read TGTGCCAGCAGCCAAGATCCGAGCCTCCAAGAGACCCAGTACTTC.

DNA for the CDR3: TGCGCCAGCAGTGGCTCGGGACAGGGAACTCAGACAGATACGCAGTATTTT. This sequence encodes CASSGSGQGTQTDTQYF. The V and J genes are TRBV10-2 and TRBJ2-3; 9 bases align to TRBD1. CDR3 length: 17 residues. In germline, CDR1 is WSHSY, CDR2 SAAADI. Germline trimming cut 4 bases from V and 3 bases from J; bases unmatched to any gene: 11.